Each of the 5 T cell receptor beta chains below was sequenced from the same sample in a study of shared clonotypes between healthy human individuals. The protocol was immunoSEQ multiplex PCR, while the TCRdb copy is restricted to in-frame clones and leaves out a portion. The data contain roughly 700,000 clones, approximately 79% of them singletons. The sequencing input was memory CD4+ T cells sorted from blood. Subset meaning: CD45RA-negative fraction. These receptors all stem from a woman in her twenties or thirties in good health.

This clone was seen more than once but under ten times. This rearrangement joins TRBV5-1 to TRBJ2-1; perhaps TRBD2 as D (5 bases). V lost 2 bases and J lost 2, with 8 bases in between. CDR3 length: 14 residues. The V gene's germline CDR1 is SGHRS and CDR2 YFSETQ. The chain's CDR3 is CASSLALAYNEQFF. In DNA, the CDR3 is TGCGCCAGCAGCTTAGCACTAGCCTACAATGAGCAGTTCTTC.

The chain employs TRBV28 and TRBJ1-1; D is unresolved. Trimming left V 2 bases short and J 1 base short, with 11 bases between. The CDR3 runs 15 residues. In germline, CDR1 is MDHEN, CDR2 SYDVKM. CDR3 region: CASSLRESGNTEAFF. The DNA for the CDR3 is TGTGCCAGCAGTTTACGGGAGAGTGGGAACACTGAAGCTTTCTTT.

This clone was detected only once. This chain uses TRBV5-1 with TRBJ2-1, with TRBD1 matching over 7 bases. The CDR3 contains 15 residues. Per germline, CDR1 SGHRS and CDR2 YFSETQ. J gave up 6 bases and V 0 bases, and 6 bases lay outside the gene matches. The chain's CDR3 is CASSLVQGQSNEQFF. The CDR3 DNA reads TGCGCCAGCAGCTTGGTTCAGGGACAGAGCAATGAGCAGTTCTTC.

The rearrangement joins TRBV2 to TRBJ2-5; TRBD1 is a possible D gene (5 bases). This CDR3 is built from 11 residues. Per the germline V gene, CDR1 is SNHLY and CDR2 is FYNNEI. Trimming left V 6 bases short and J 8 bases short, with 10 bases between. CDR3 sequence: CASSATETQYF. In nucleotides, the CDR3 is TGTGCCAGCAGCGCGACAGAAACCCAGTACTTC.

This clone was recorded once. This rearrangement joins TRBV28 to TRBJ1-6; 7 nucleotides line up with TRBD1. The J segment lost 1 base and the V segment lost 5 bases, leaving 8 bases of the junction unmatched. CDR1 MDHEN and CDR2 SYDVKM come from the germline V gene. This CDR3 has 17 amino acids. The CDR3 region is CASSEQGVSSYNSPLHF. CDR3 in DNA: TGTGCCAGCAGTGAGCAGGGGGTATCGTCCTATAATTCACCCCTCCACTTT.